The entry that follows covers one T cell receptor beta chain sequence. Its target is not known. This record belongs to a study of cytomegalovirus exposure and HLA in healthy donors. Germline V gives CDR1 LGHNA, CDR2 YSLEER. The CDR3 sequence is 18 residues long. With 1 base clipped from V and 5 bases from J, the junction kept 11 bases outside the gene matches. Separate from the approximately 700-subject first cohort was the roughly 120-subject validation cohort, to which the donors belonged. Points from the study as a whole: Subsequent analysis of the 100 to 150 validation repertoires found a tendency for first-cohort TCR clusters to co-occur. Under in vitro conditions, a few CMV-associated chains were confirmed as specific for CMV antigens.

Sequencing was performed with immunoSEQ multiplex PCR; in TCRdb, only in-frame clones are kept and a portion is missing. This sample carries tens of thousands of clones, 85% to 95% of them seen once, and the ten largest clones take around 0.69%. The V gene is TRBV4-3, the J gene TRBJ2-5; 12 bases fit TRBD2. Sequencing was performed on PBMCs. This TCR derives from a woman younger than 30 in good health and CMV-seronegative. CDR3 nucleotides: TGCGCCAGCAGCCAAGGGCGACTAGCGGGAGAGGGAGCGGAGACCCAGTACTTC. Protein product: CASSQGRLAGEGAETQYF.